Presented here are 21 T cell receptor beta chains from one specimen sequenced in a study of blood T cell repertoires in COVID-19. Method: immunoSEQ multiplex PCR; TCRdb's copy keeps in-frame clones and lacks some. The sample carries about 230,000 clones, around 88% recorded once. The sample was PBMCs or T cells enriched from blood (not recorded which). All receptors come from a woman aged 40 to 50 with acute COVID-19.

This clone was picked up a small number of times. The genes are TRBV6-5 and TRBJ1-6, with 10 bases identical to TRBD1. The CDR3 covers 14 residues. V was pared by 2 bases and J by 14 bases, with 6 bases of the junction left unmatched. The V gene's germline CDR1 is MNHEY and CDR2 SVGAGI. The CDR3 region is CASSYAGGQGTLHF. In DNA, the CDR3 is TGTGCCAGCAGTTACGCGGGGGGACAGGGGACCCTCCACTTT.

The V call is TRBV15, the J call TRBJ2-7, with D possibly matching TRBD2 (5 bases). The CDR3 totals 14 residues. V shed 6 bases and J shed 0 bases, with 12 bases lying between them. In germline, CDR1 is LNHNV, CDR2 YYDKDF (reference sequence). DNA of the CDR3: TGTGCCACCAGGGACCCCGGAGGCTCCTACGAGCAGTACTTC. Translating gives CATRDPGGSYEQYF.

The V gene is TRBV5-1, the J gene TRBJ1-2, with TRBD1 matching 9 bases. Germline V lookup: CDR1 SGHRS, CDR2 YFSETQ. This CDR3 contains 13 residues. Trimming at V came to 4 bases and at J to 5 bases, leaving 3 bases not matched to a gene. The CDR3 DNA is TGCGCCAGCAGCATCGGACAGGGGTATGGCTACACCTTC. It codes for CASSIGQGYGYTF.

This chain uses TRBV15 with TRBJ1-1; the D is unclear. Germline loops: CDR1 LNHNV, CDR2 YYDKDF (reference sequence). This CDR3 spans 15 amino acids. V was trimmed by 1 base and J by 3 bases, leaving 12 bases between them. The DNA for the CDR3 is TGTGCCACCAGCAGAGTCGGGGTAATGGACACTGAAGCTTTCTTT. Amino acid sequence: CATSRVGVMDTEAFF. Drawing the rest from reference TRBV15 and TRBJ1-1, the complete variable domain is DAMVIQNPRYQVTQFGKPVTLSCSQTLNHNVMYWYQQKSSQAPKLLFHYYDKDFNNEADTPDNFQSRRPNTSFCFLDIRSPGLGDTAMYLCATSRVGVMDTEAFFGQGTRLTVV.

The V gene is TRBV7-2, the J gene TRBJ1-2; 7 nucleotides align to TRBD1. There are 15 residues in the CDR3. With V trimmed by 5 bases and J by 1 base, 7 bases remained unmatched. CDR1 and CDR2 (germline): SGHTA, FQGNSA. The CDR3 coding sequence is TGTGCCAGCAGCCCCCAGACAGGGCTTAACTATGGCTACACCTTC. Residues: CASSPQTGLNYGYTF. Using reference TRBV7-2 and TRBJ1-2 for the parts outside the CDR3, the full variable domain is GAGVSQSPSNKVTEKGKDVELRCDPISGHTALYWYRQSLGQGLEFLIYFQGNSAPDKSGLPSDRFSAERTGGSVSTLTIQRTQQEDSAVYLCASSPQTGLNYGYTFGSGTRLTVV.

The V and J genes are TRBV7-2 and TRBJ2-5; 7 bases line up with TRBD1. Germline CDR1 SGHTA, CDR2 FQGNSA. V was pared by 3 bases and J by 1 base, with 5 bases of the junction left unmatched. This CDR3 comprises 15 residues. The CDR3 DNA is TGTGCCAGCAGCTTGACAGGGCGCATCCAAGAGACCCAGTACTTC. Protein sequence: CASSLTGRIQETQYF.

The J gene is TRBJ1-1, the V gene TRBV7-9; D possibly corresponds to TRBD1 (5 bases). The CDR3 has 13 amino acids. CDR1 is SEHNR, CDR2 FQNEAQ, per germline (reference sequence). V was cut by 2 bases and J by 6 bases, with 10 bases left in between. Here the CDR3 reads CASSLWTSAEAFF. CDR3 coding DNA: TGTGCCAGCAGCTTATGGACAAGCGCTGAAGCTTTCTTT.

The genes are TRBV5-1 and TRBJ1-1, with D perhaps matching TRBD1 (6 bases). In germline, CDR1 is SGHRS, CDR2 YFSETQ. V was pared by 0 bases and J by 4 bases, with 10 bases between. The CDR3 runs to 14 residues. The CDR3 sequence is CASSLGDKRTEAFF. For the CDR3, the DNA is TGCGCCAGCAGCTTGGGGGACAAACGCACTGAAGCTTTCTTT.

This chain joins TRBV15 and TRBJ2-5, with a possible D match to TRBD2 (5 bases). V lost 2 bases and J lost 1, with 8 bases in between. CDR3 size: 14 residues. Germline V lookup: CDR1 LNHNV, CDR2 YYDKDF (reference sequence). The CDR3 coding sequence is TGTGCCACCAGCAGATTGGCGGGCCAAGAGACCCAGTACTTC. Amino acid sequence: CATSRLAGQETQYF.

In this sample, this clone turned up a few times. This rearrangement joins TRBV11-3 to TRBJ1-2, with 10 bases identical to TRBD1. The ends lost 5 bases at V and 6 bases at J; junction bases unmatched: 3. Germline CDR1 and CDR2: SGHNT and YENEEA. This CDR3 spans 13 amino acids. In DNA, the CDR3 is TGTGCCAGCAGCCGACAGGGGGCGCATGGCTACACCTTC. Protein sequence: CASSRQGAHGYTF.

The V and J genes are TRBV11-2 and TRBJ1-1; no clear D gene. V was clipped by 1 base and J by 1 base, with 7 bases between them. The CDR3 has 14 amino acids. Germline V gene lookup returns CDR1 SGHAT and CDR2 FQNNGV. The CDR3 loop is CASSLGSRNTEAFF. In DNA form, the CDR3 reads TGTGCCAGCAGCTTAGGGTCCAGGAACACTGAAGCTTTCTTT.

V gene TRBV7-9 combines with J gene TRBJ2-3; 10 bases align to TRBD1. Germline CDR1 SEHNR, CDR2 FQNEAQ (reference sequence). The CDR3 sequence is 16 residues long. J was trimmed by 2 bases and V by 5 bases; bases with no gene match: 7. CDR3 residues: CASSTGDRGATDTQYF. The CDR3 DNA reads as TGTGCCAGCAGCACGGGGGACAGGGGAGCCACAGATACGCAGTATTTT. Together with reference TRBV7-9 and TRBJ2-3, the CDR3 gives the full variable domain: DTGVSQNPRHKITKRGQNVTFRCDPISEHNRLYWYRQTLGQGPEFLTYFQNEAQLEKSRLLSDRFSAERPKGSFSTLEIQRTEQGDSAMYLCASSTGDRGATDTQYFGPGTRLTVL.

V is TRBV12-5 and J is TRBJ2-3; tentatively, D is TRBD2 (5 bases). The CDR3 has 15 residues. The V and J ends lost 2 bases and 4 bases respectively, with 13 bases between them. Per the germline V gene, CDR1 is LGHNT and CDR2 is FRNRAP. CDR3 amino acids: CASGLLGVGSDTQYF. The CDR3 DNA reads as TGTGCTAGTGGTTTGTTGGGAGTTGGCTCAGATACGCAGTATTTT.

The CDR3 DNA reads TGTGCCAGCCCCCCAGGGGGGCCTGGGGATGAGCAGTTCTTC. Amino acids: CASPPGGPGDEQFF. V usage is TRBV2 and J usage is TRBJ2-1, with TRBD1 as a possible D gene (7 bases). Germline-derived CDR1 and CDR2 are SNHLY and FYNNEI. CDR3 length: 14 amino acids. V lost 8 bases and J lost 8, with 19 bases in between.

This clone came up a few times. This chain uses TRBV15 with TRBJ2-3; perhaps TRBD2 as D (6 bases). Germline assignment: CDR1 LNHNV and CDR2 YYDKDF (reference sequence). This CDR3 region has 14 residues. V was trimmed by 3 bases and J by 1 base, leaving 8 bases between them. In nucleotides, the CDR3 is TGTGCCACCAGCAGGATAGCGGGCACAGATACGCAGTATTTT. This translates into CATSRIAGTDTQYF.

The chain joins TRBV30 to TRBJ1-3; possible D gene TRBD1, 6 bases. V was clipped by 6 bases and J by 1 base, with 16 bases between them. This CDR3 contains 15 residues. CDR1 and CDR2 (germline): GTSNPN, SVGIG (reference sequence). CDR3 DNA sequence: TGTGCCTGTATATTACAGGGTCGTTCTGGAAACACCATATATTTT. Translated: CACILQGRSGNTIYF.

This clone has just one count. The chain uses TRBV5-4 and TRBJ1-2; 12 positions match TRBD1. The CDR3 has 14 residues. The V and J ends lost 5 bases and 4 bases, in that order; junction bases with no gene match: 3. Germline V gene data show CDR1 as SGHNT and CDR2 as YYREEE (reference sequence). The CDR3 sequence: CASRQGQGAYGYTF. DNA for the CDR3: TGTGCCAGCAGACAGGGACAGGGGGCCTATGGCTACACCTTC.

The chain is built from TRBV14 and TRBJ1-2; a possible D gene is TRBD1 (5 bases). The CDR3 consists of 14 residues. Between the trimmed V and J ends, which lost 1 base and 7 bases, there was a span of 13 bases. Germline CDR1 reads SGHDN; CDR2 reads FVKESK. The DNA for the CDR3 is TGTGCCAGCAGCCAAGTAATCGGGGGTACTGGCTACACCTTC. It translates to CASSQVIGGTGYTF.

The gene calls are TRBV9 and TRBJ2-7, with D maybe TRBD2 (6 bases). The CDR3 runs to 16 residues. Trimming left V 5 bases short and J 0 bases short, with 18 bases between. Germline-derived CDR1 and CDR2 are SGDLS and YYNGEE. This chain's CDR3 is CASSSLDGGISYEQYV. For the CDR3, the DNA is TGTGCCAGCAGTTCCTTGGACGGGGGAATCTCCTACGAGCAGTACGTC.

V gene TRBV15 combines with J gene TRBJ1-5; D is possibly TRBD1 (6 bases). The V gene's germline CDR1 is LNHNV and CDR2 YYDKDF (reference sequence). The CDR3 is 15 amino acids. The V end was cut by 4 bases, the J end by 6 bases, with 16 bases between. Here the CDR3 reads CATSKEKGVGQPQHF. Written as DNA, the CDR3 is TGTGCCACCAGCAAGGAAAAGGGGGTGGGTCAGCCCCAGCATTTT.

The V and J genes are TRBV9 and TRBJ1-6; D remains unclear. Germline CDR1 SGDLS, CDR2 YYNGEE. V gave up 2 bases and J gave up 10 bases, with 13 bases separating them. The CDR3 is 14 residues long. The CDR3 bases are TGTGCCAGCAGCGTCAGCGGGTGGGAATCACCCCTCCACTTT. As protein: CASSVSGWESPLHF.